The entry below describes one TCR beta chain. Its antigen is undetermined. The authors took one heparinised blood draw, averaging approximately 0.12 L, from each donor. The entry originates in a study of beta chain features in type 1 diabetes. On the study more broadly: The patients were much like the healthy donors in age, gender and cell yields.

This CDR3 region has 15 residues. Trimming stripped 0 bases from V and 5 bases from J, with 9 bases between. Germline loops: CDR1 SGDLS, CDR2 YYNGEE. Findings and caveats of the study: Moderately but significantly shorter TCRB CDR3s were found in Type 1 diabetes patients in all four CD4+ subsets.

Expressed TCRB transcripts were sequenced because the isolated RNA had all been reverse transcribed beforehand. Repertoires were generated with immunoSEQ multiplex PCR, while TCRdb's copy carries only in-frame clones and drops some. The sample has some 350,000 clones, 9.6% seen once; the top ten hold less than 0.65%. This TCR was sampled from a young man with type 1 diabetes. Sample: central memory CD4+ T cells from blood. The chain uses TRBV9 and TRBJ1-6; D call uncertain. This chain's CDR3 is CASSVGVSDNSPLHF. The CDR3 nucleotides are TGTGCCAGCAGCGTAGGAGTTTCAGATAATTCACCCCTCCACTTT.